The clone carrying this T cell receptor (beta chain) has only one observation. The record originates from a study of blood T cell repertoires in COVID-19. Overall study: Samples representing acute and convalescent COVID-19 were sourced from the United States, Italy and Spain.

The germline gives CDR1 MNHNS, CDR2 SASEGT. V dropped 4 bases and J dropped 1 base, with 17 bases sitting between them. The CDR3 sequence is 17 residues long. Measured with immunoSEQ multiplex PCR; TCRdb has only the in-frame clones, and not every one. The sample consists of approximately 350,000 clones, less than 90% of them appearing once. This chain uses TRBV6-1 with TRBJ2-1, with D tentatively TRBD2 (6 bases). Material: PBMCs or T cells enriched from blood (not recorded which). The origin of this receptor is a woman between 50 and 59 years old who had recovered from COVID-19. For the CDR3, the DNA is TGTGCCAGCAGTGGGCTGCAGTGGGCGGGGTCCTACAATGAGCAGTTCTTC. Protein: CASSGLQWAGSYNEQFF.